This T cell receptor (beta chain) was identified in a study of cytomegalovirus exposure and HLA in healthy donors. Study-level information: Both the approximately 120 validation repertoires and the roughly 620 first-cohort repertoires used the same platform, as reported by a later analysis.

These donors were members of the roughly 110-subject validation cohort, a group separate from the approximately 680-subject first cohort. A remark on this clone: The antigen remains undetermined.

The study's findings and limits: Most sequenced TCRs were rare (though some public TCRs occurred in many donors). The classifier, whose performance was assessed in both the original and validation cohorts, reportedly diagnosed cytomegalovirus status with high specificity and sensitivity.

Some clones are missing from TCRdb's copy, which holds only in-frame ones; the method was immunoSEQ multiplex PCR. This sample has roughly 130,000 clones, with 86% found just once. Trimming removed 0 bases from V and 4 bases from J, with 14 bases in between. This CDR3 has 17 amino acids. From germline, CDR1 is SGHRS and CDR2 YFSETQ. The clonotype comes from a young man in good health and CMV-seronegative. This chain links TRBV5-1 with TRBJ1-6; no firm D call. The material sequenced was PBMCs. CDR3 DNA: TGCGCCAGCAGCTTGGATGGGATTCGGGGATATAATTCACCCCTCCACTTT. It encodes CASSLDGIRGYNSPLHF.